The T cell receptor beta chain under discussion was sequenced for a study of blood T cell repertoires in COVID-19. This clone was counted many times. Participants came from some 23 US areas, aged roughly 18 to 89 years. Clinical history as reported by participants underpinned cohort assignment. Assay: immunoSEQ multiplex PCR; the TCRdb copy retains only in-frame clones and omits some. The sample lists about 160,000 clones; 75% to 85% were seen once. Germline CDR1 is SGHRS and CDR2 is YFSETQ. CDR3 length: 14 amino acids. V trimming: 4 bases; J trimming: 8 bases; junction bases outside the gene matches: 6.

The J gene is TRBJ1-2, the V gene TRBV5-1; TRBD1 matches 12 bases. This receptor was obtained from a middle-aged man who had recovered from COVID-19. The sequenced sample consisted of PBMCs or T cells enriched from blood (not recorded which). CDR3: CASSPGQGALGYTF. In nucleotides, the CDR3 is TGCGCCAGCAGCCCGGGACAGGGGGCGCTGGGCTACACCTTC.